Listed here is a single TCR beta chain. This clone showed up just once. This clone's antigen is unknown. No much larger clone is present one base from it, and per-base qualities are unavailable. Its CDR3 holds 15 amino acids, cysteine through phenylalanine. The CDR3 DNA has 45 bases and is translated from base 1. CDR1 MDHEN and CDR2 SYDVKM are derived from the germline V gene. V and J are trimmed by 5 bases and 0 bases, and the gene matches miss 7 bases of the junction. The library relied on the immunoSEQ multiplex PCR assay. For the multiplex PCR, a mixture combining 60 forward primers for TCR Vbeta segments and 13 reverse primers for TCR Jbeta segments was used. The CDR3 region of rearranged TCR beta genes was amplified from genomic DNA by a multiplex PCR assay. On the Illumina HiSeq System, the amplified TCR beta libraries were sequenced as 87-base-pair reads. Per the source publication's procedure: A later analysis counted tens of millions of unique TCR beta chains across the 666 repertoires, and some 11 million of these chains were shared by at least two donors. A nearest-neighbor algorithm error-corrected the raw reads and collapsed the reads into unique sequences, merging closely related sequences to remove PCR and sequencing errors. To assign V, D and J gene segments, CDR3 sequences were aligned to IMGT reference sequences. For a sequence to be retained, at least a six-nucleotide match to both a V gene segment and a J gene segment was required. Rearrangements were called productive when the CDR3 lacked stop codons and stayed in frame with V and J; all others were non-productive. CDR3 was defined by IMGT convention, running from the second conserved V-encoded cysteine to the conserved J-encoded phenylalanine. Sequences without an unambiguous match to a single V gene segment were excluded from the earlier analysis of about 630 of the donors. In an earlier analysis of several hundred of the donors, V segments were called functional above 56.7% productive rearrangements and were called segregating when the between-donor standard deviation exceeded 5%. To diagnose cytomegalovirus status from the catalog of TCR beta chain sequences, a statistical classification framework was built. In a later analysis, TCR nucleotide sequences were compared against IMGT/GENE-DB human TR gene sequences so that V and J genes could be assigned. Using the TCRdist pipeline, a later analysis assigned CDR3 sequences along with most-parsimonious VDJ recombination scenarios. In a later analysis, each TCR beta chain was defined by its CDR3 amino acid sequence together with its V-gene family, and reads lacking a unique V-gene family were excluded. In a later analysis, 500 to 650 highly shared, low-generation-probability nucleotide sequences were removed to address suspected cross-contamination and a sequencing artifact. In a later analysis, a clonal expansion index was calculated for each public chain from normalized within-repertoire ranks of inferred template counts. Generation probabilities in a later analysis came from a VDJ recombination model fitted to out-of-frame rearrangements, and those results were checked against IGoR. In a later analysis, TCR-TCR, TCR-HLA and TCR-CMV co-occurrence was scored with hypergeometric tests, and a repertoire-size bias correction was applied to TCR pairs. A later analysis estimated false discovery rates by permuting HLA or CMV assignments 20 times. In a later analysis, co-occurring TCRs were grouped using DBSCAN, and TCRdist sequence similarity was added for clustering within HLA-allele-positive subsets. For co-occurrence clustering, repertoires with fewer than 30,000 or more than 120,000 public chains were excluded, along with a handful of repertoires with anomalous nucleotide sharing. TCRdb carries this immuneACCESS record with in-frame sequences only. Its versions omit some clonotypes, under half of them owing to an unresolved V gene in the studies checked, with the rest unexplained. V, J and clone size are those of that table, while D and trimming were read from the DNA. The sample data list approximately 170,000 clones, and around 80% of these were observed just once. In total, the top ten clones hold under 6% of the sample.

This record comes from a study of cytomegalovirus exposure and HLA in healthy donors (dated by TCRdb to 2015 to 2018). Background on the whole study: An earlier analysis of 587 of the donors reported 250 to 350 Gb of sequence data and around 120 million unique TCR beta sequences obtained from about 179 million T cells. Roughly 310 gigabases of sequencing data and tens of millions of unique TCR sequences were included in an early release covering several hundred HLA-typed donors. Of the 350 to 450 genotyped donors, roughly 80% were placed in the genetic ancestry cluster associated with self-reported Caucasian donors. The aim of the study was to test whether cataloging public T cell receptors could identify signatures of past pathogen exposure. The T cell repertoires of 666 subjects were profiled by immunosequencing and related to cytomegalovirus serostatus. In addition to the first cohort of 666 subjects, a separate validation cohort of approximately 130 different subjects was used. To predict cytomegalovirus infection status, the study brought together high-throughput TCR immunosequencing, statistical association of individual TCRs with disease status, and machine learning. A later analysis re-analyzed previously published TCR beta repertoires from several hundred donors and added high-resolution HLA genotyping to study TCR occurrence patterns. Rather than drawing on any new phenotypic data, the later analysis identified candidate immune exposures from TCR beta sequences and the way those sequences occurred across donors. An earlier analysis of 587 of the donors applied high-throughput TCR beta sequencing to assess whether each TCR beta V gene segment acted as functional or pseudogenic. Donor age, sex, ethnicity and CMV serostatus were compiled together with the repertoire data. In a later genetic analysis, genome-wide SNP genotypes for about three fifths of the roughly 670 donors were used, and that subset was treated as a discovery cohort. Every repertoire in the discovery cohort had been generated on one and the same sequencing platform. Class I and class II HLA loci were covered by the typing at four-digit resolution. The number of donors typed differed by locus, with about 629-630 for A, B, C, DRB1 and DQB1, around 500 for DQA1, approximately 570 for DPA1, and some 470 for DPB1. Because of strong linkage in the cohort, four to six DR-DQ haplotypes were treated as single units for association and clustering. Among over 350 genotyped donors of the cohort, an average of approximately 240,000 unique TCR beta nucleotide sequences were sequenced per donor, around 18% of them non-productive.

What the research found in general, with its limitations: Specific HLA alleles were associated with about 17,000 TCR beta sequences at a false discovery rate of 0.05 in a later analysis. Most TCR sequences were observed very rarely across donors, whereas some public TCRs were present in many individuals. An association between a missense DCLRE1C variant and V-gene and J-gene trimming of TCR beta chains was found in a later genetic analysis and replicated in an independent cohort. Some IMGT-functional V segments, including TRBV6-2 and TRBV6-3, could not be told apart with the 87-base-pair reads, so those segments were excluded. The study gave a list of some 150 TCR beta chains associated with cytomegalovirus. Because counts were too low, around 18 rarely observed V segments, including chromosome 9 orphons, were left out of the earlier analysis of roughly 600 of the donors. The presence/absence analyses assumed that sequencing depth was roughly uniform across donors, and that assumption may not be true. A few of the identified cytomegalovirus-associated TCR beta chains were confirmed in vitro to be specific for cytomegalovirus antigens. The authors suggested that the approach could potentially be extended to other disease states and immunological phenotypes. The sequencing pipeline was judged likely to have produced a cluster of highly shared sequence variants as a technical artifact. A later analysis found that TCR association rates varied across HLA loci, with DRB1 alleles showing the most associated TCRs and HLA-C alleles the fewest. An earlier analysis of approximately 500 of the donors showed that most TCR beta V segments appeared in productive rearrangements either about 87% or about 30% of the time, which broadly matched IMGT annotations. A further reported finding was that TCR beta sequences accurately predicted the HLA-A and HLA-B alleles for most subjects in the first cohort. In a later analysis, most CMV-associated TCR beta chains were found to appear HLA-restricted, with HLA associations seemingly driven largely by CMV exposure. A later analysis found that HLA-associated TCR beta chains were more clonally expanded and had lower generation probabilities than equally common non-associated chains. HLA typing was unavailable for some donors at each locus, so association tests used only the typed subset. For the cohort, immune exposure information was limited to CMV serostatus. Cytomegalovirus status was reported to be diagnosed by the classifier with high specificity and sensitivity in both the original and validation cohorts. In a later genetic analysis, fewer N-insertions in productive TCRs were reported among donors in an Asian-associated ancestry cluster than the approximately 710-donor mean. When HLA alleles, especially DR and DQ, strongly co-occurred, TCR associations were difficult to assign to individual alleles. Correlated functional status among segregating V segments might be attributable to linkage disequilibrium, but an unknown experimental factor could not be ruled out. Several of the top co-occurrence clusters appeared to be linked to parvovirus B19, influenza, CMV and Epstein-Barr virus, according to a later analysis. The cohort was sequenced for TCR beta chains only, and without alpha or paired-chain data the features that could be detected were limited.

The cohort was made up of 666 healthy bone marrow donors. At the time of sampling, every cohort member was nominally healthy, though immune exposures that went unrecorded were likely present. The donor was CMV seropositive and belonged to the group of a few hundred seropositive cohort members. Each donor provided a peripheral blood sample, and peripheral blood mononuclear cells were used for TCR beta sequencing. The Qiagen DNeasy Blood Extraction Kit was used to extract genomic DNA from the blood cell samples. This sequence was found in a woman in her forties or fifties in good health and CMV-seropositive. The sequence is built from TRBV28 and TRBJ2-7, with 7 bases aligning to TRBD1. What was sequenced was PBMCs. The DNA sequence reads TGTGCCAGCAGTAGGTTGACAGGGACCTCCTACGAGCAGTACTTC. This gives the protein CASSRLTGTSYEQYF. Here the CDR3 is joined to the reference TRBV28 and TRBJ2-7 genes, and the full variable domain is: DVKVTQSSRYLVKRTGEKVFLECVQDMDHENMFWYRQDPGLGLRLIYFSYDVKMKEKGDIPEGYSVSREKKERFSLILESASTNQTSMYLCASSRLTGTSYEQYFGPGTRLTVT.